Below, one T cell receptor beta chain is given with its context. Which antigen it targets is not known. No much larger clone is present one base from it, and per-base qualities are unavailable. This entry comes from a study of control samples from healthy donors and cancer patients (dated by TCRdb to the early 2020s). Receptors were amplified or captured by the immunoSEQ multiplex PCR assay. This immuneACCESS table, as held by TCRdb, lists in-frame sequences with V and J called but not all clones. Of the missing ones, under half trace to an unresolved V gene in checked studies; the others have no known cause. Across this sample there are 98,000 or so clones, with about 80% seen only once. Of the sample, 6.5% falls within the top ten clones. The CDR3 has 13 amino acids, counting the end cysteine and phenylalanine. Only the CDR3 portion is preserved as DNA: 39 bases, with reading frame beginning at the first base. Trimming removed 1 base from V and 1 base from J, leaving 4 bases between the germline ends. CDR1 is given as LGHNA and CDR2 as YSLEER, both from the germline V gene.

The receptor's source is a young man in good health. Material: blood. The chain is encoded by TRBV4-3 joined to TRBJ1-1; there is no confident call for the D gene. The CDR3 amino acid sequence is: CASSQGWNTEAFF. In nucleotide form, the sequence is TGCGCCAGCAGCCAAGGCTGGAACACTGAAGCTTTCTTT.